The clone carrying this T cell receptor beta chain has ten or more counts. The CDR3 is made up of 19 amino acids. Trimming took 4 bases from V and 2 from J, leaving 21 bases between them. CDR1 is SEHNR and CDR2 is FQNEAQ in the germline V gene (reference sequence). One entry per CDR3 protein, called by TCRdb with MiXCR from the RT-PCR reads. The sample lists more than 550,000 distinct CDR3 sequences, around 14% occurring once. Sample: memory CD4+ T cells from blood. The receptor was derived from a female donor in good health, serving as a healthy control. The chain is built from TRBV7-9 and TRBJ1-6; D is unresolved. The DNA of the CDR3 is TGTGCCAGCAGCTCTGACTTGCCTGGTGCCCCTGCCTATAATTCACCCCTCCACTTT. This translates into CASSSDLPGAPAYNSPLHF.